The 20 T cell receptor beta chains below all came from one sample that was sequenced in a study of control samples from healthy donors and cancer patients. This table comes from immunoSEQ multiplex PCR, and its TCRdb copy is limited to in-frame clones, with some not included. The data contain over 10,000 clones, 60% to 85% of them singletons. The sequenced material came from formalin-fixed, paraffin-embedded tissue. These TCRs come from a male donor with melanoma.

The rearrangement links TRBV19 to TRBJ2-3; D is unclear. CDR1 is LNHDA, CDR2 SQIVND, per germline (reference sequence). The CDR3 consists of 14 residues. V lost 6 bases, J lost 2 bases, and 12 bases lay in between. CDR3 in amino acids: CASRESGSTDTQYF. CDR3 in DNA: TGTGCCAGTAGGGAGTCCGGATCCACAGATACGCAGTATTTT. Looking up the rest from reference TRBV19 and TRBJ2-3 gives the full variable domain: DGGITQSPKYLFRKEGQNVTLSCEQNLNHDAMYWYRQDPGQGLRLIYYSQIVNDFQKGDIAEGYSVSREKKESFPLTVTSAQKNPTAFYLCASRESGSTDTQYFGPGTRLTVL.

This clone is a singleton in its sample. The chain links TRBV5-6 to TRBJ2-1; D remains unclear. V lost 5 bases and J lost 7, with 7 bases in between. The CDR3 loop spans 11 amino acids. Germline CDR1 and CDR2: SGHDT and YYEEEE. The CDR3 region is CASRLRNEQFF. CDR3 DNA: TGTGCCAGCAGACTTCGGAATGAGCAGTTCTTC.

Only one count was recorded for this clone. The CDR3 sequence is CASSLVTKEAFF. The DNA of the CDR3 is TGTGCCAGCAGTTTGGTCACCAAGGAAGCTTTCTTT. This chain links TRBV12-3 or TRBV12-4 with TRBJ1-1; D is uncertain. The CDR3 is made up of 12 amino acids. The V end was cut by 3 bases, the J end by 8 bases, with 10 bases between.

The V call is TRBV12-3 or TRBV12-4, the J call TRBJ1-2; possibly TRBD1 for D (5 bases). The CDR3 has 12 residues. Trimming removed 5 bases from V and 7 bases from J, with 11 bases in between. DNA of the CDR3: TGTGCCAGCAGTCAAACAGGATTTGGCTACACCTTC. It codes for CASSQTGFGYTF.

The V gene is TRBV4-2, the J gene TRBJ2-6, with 7 bases lining up with TRBD1. This CDR3 region has 20 residues. The V segment lost 4 bases and the J segment 1 base; nucleotides outside the gene matches: 16. Germline CDR1 LGHNA, CDR2 YNFKEQ. The CDR3 region is CASSRRSQGTGFSGANVLTF. In DNA form, the CDR3 reads TGTGCCAGCAGCCGCCGATCACAGGGGACGGGTTTTTCTGGGGCCAACGTCCTGACTTTC.

CDR3 nucleotide sequence: TGTGCCAGCAGCCTCACAGTGAACACTGAAGCTTTCTTT. Protein product: CASSLTVNTEAFF. This chain uses TRBV6-6 with TRBJ1-1; no definite D call. Germline loops: CDR1 MNHNY, CDR2 SVGAGI (reference sequence). Trimming took off 6 bases at V and 0 bases at J, with 8 bases between the two ends. This CDR3 region has 13 residues.

This rearrangement joins TRBV5-1 to TRBJ2-1, with D unresolved. The germline V and J ends were trimmed by 5 bases and 16 bases, with 19 bases remaining between them. CDR3 length: 12 residues. Germline-derived CDR1 and CDR2 are SGHRS and YFSETQ. CDR3 residues: CASSRTTHQQFF. In nucleotides, the CDR3 is TGCGCCAGCAGTCGAACGACACACCAACAATTCTTC. The whole variable domain, remainder taken from reference TRBV5-1 and TRBJ2-1, is KAGVTQTPRYLIKTRGQQVTLSCSPISGHRSVSWYQQTPGQGLQFLFEYFSETQRNKGNFPGRFSGRQFSNSRSEMNVSTLELGDSALYLCASSRTTHQQFFGPGTRLTVL.

This clone was recorded only once. V usage is TRBV9 and J usage is TRBJ2-2; 7 bases map to TRBD1. Germline CDR1 SGDLS, CDR2 YYNGEE. V lost 0 bases to trimming and J lost 1 base; unmatched junction nucleotides: 0. The CDR3 is 15 residues long. The CDR3 is CASSVGQGNTGELFF. The CDR3 DNA is TGTGCCAGCAGCGTAGGACAGGGGAACACCGGGGAGCTGTTTTTT.

The rearrangement uses TRBV7-6 and TRBJ1-5; 7 positions agree with TRBD1. The CDR3 has 15 amino acids. CDR1 is SGHVS, CDR2 FNYEAQ, per germline. Trimming took 4 bases from V and 2 from J; bases not matched to a gene: 5. The CDR3 spells CASSSQGGGNQPQHF. The CDR3 DNA is TGTGCCAGCAGCTCCCAGGGGGGGGGCAATCAGCCCCAGCATTTT. The entire variable domain, with the rest obtained from reference TRBV7-6 and TRBJ1-5, is as follows: GAGVSQSPRYKVTKRGQDVALRCDPISGHVSLYWYRQALGQGPEFLTYFNYEAQQDKSGLPNDRFSAERPEGSISTLTIQRTEQRDSAMYRCASSSQGGGNQPQHFGDGTRLSIL.

This chain links TRBV9 with TRBJ1-1; D ambiguous. Germline lookup yields CDR1 SGDLS and CDR2 YYNGEE. The length of the CDR3 is 14 residues. Trimming left V 3 bases short and J 4 bases short, with 13 bases between. CDR3 residues: CASSGGPMGTEAFF. The CDR3 DNA follows: TGTGCCAGCAGCGGTGGGCCCATGGGCACTGAAGCTTTCTTT. Combining the CDR3 with reference TRBV9 and TRBJ1-1 gives the whole variable domain DSGVTQTPKHLITATGQRVTLRCSPRSGDLSVYWYQQSLDQGLQFLIQYYNGEERAKGNILERFSAQQFPDLHSELNLSSLELGDSALYFCASSGGPMGTEAFFGQGTRLTVV.

This clone was counted only a few times. This chain links TRBV27 with TRBJ2-3; 10 bases map to TRBD1. The germline CDR1 and CDR2 sequences are MNHEY and SMNVEV (reference sequence). The CDR3 is 16 residues long. The J segment lost 4 bases and the V segment lost 5 bases, leaving 9 bases of the junction unmatched. The CDR3: CASSRETGGGPDTQYF. The CDR3 nucleotides read TGTGCCAGCAGTCGAGAGACAGGGGGCGGCCCAGATACGCAGTATTTT.

The chain employs TRBV11-2 and TRBJ1-2; D is possibly TRBD1 (5 bases). The CDR3 has 13 amino acids. CDR1 is SGHAT and CDR2 is FQNNGV in the germline V gene. V lost 5 bases to trimming and J lost 4 bases, with 11 bases between them. The CDR3 spells CASSGRQPYGYTF. The CDR3 DNA is TGTGCCAGCAGCGGGCGACAGCCCTATGGCTACACCTTC.

The chain links TRBV4-2 to TRBJ2-7; D is unresolved. This CDR3 is built from 17 residues. The germline gives CDR1 LGHNA, CDR2 YNFKEQ. Trimming left V 0 bases short and J 4 bases short, with 19 bases between. The CDR3 region has the DNA TGTGCCAGCAGCCAAGATCTAGGCCCCGGAGAAACATACGAGCAGTACTTC. It codes for CASSQDLGPGETYEQYF.

This rearrangement joins TRBV7-9 to TRBJ1-1; TRBD1 matches at 9 bases. Unmatched junction bases numbered 12, after V lost 4 bases and J lost 3 bases. Germline-derived CDR1 and CDR2 are SEHNR and FQNEAQ (reference sequence). The CDR3 has 17 residues. The CDR3 region has the DNA TGTGCCAGCAGCTCACCTCCGGGACAGGGAGCAGACACTGAAGCTTTCTTT. Translation: CASSSPPGQGADTEAFF.

This clone was seen a single time. The chain has TRBV19 and TRBJ2-3, with D perhaps TRBD1 (5 bases). The germline gives CDR1 LNHDA, CDR2 SQIVND (reference sequence). The CDR3 has 16 amino acids. Trimming stripped 4 bases from V and 0 bases from J, with 14 bases between. The CDR3 DNA reads TGTGCCAGTAGTAGGCAGGACACTTCTAGCACAGATACGCAGTATTTT. Its protein is CASSRQDTSSTDTQYF.

This clone has just a few counts. The genes are TRBV29-1 and TRBJ1-1; D is uncertain. CDR3 size: 10 residues. Deletions cut 4 bases from V and 8 bases from J, with 8 bases between. Germline V gene lookup returns CDR1 SQVTM and CDR2 ANQGSEA. The CDR3 nucleotides are TGCAGCGTTGGTATAAGGGAAGCTTTCTTT. Translating gives CSVGIREAFF.

This clone was found once. CDR3 protein: CARAPGRTTGNTIYF. CDR3 nucleotide sequence: TGTGCCAGGGCCCCAGGACGGACGACTGGAAACACCATATATTTT. The chain is built from TRBV21-1 and TRBJ1-3. TRBV21-1 is recorded as a pseudogene. The CDR3 is made up of 15 amino acids.

The rearrangement links TRBV7-8 to TRBJ2-1, with 7 bases fitting TRBD1. V shed 5 bases and J 0 bases; nucleotides not matched to a gene: 4. The CDR3 spans 15 residues. Germline loops: CDR1 SGHVS, CDR2 FQNEAQ. The CDR3 sequence: CASSADRSSYNEQFF. As DNA, the CDR3 is TGTGCCAGCAGCGCGGACAGGAGCTCCTACAATGAGCAGTTCTTC. Using reference TRBV7-8 and TRBJ2-1 for the parts outside the CDR3, the full variable domain is GAGVSQSPRYKVAKRGQDVALRCDPISGHVSLFWYQQALGQGPEFLTYFQNEAQLDKSGLPSDRFFAERPEGSVSTLKIQRTQQEDSAVYLCASSADRSSYNEQFFGPGTRLTVL.

For this clone: One base away lies a much larger clone, so this may be a sequencing read error. The chain is built from TRBV29-1 and TRBJ1-2, with D tentatively TRBD1 (5 bases). The V gene's germline CDR1 is SQVTM and CDR2 ANQGSEA. The CDR3 totals 14 residues. The CDR3 DNA reads TGCAACGTTAATCTTCAGCAGGGATACTATGGCTACACCTTC. As protein: CNVNLQQGYYGYTF.

The CDR3 nucleotides are TGTGCCAGCAGCGCGATTGACGGCTACACCTTC. Its protein is CASSAIDGYTF. J is TRBJ1-2 and V is TRBV9; no firm D call. Trimming removed 3 bases from V and 8 bases from J, with 8 bases in between. This CDR3 is 11 amino acids long. Germline V CDR1 and CDR2: SGDLS, YYNGEE.